The rows below give T cell receptor beta chains drawn from one sample of a study of CD8 T cells in Susac syndrome. Via MiXCR, TCRdb re-called the immunoSEQ multiplex PCR reads, giving one row per CDR3 protein. Of roughly 400,000 distinct CDR3 sequences listed, 85% are singletons. Sequencing input: CD8+ T cells from PBMCs. The receptors shown here come from a human donor with multiple sclerosis. Each CDR3 is given with its conserved first and last residue. D genes are given only for firm matches. Clone size is given for some rows only: seen once, a few or many times, or a class if the clone is expanded.

abundance,j_gene,v_gene,d_gene,CDR3nt,CDR3aa
NA,TRBJ2-1,TRBV28,NA,TGTGCCAGCAGTCTCGGGATCACAACATACAATGAGCAGTTCTTC,CASSLGITTYNEQFF
NA,TRBJ2-7,TRBV20-1,TRBD1,TGCAGTGCTAGTACGGGACAGCTATCCTACGAGCAGTACTTC,CSASTGQLSYEQYF
few,TRBJ1-1,TRBV7-6,NA,TGTGCCAGCAGCTTAGCTTCGCGGCCTGACTTT,CASSLASRPDF
NA,TRBJ1-1,TRBV27,NA,TGTGCCAGCAGTCTTCTAGGCGGAATGAACACTGAAGCTTTCTTT,CASSLLGGMNTEAFF
NA,TRBJ2-3,TRBV6-1,TRBD2,TGTGCCAGCATGCTAGCGGGGGGTTCAGATACGCAGTATTTT,CASMLAGGSDTQYF
NA,TRBJ2-7,TRBV27,TRBD2,TGTGCCAGCAGTGTCCTAGCGGGAGCTTACGAGCAGTACTTC,CASSVLAGAYEQYF
NA,TRBJ2-1,TRBV2,NA,TGTGCCAGCAGTGAAGCCGTACGGAATGAGCAGTTCTTC,CASSEAVRNEQFF
NA,TRBJ2-1,TRBV7-9,NA,TGTGCCAGCAGCAGCCAATCCCAATCCGGACCCTACAATGAGCAGTTCTTC,CASSSQSQSGPYNEQFF
NA,TRBJ1-5,TRBV6-6,NA,TGTGCCAGCAGTTATCTGGGGCCTACTCAAAATCAGCCCCAGCATTTT,CASSYLGPTQNQPQHF
NA,TRBJ2-1,TRBV27,NA,TGTGCCAGCAGTCATGGCGGGGACATCAATGAGCAGTTCTTC,CASSHGGDINEQFF
NA,TRBJ1-1,TRBV29-1,NA,TGCAGCGTCCACGGGCCAAGCCCTGAAGCTTTCTTT,CSVHGPSPEAFF
NA,TRBJ2-7,TRBV30,NA,TGTGCCTGGAGTCGAGGCTCCTACGAGCAGTACTTC,CAWSRGSYEQYF
once,TRBJ2-7,TRBV27,TRBD1,TGTGCCAGCACTCCTGGATGGACAGGGACCTACGAGCAGTACTTC,CASTPGWTGTYEQYF
NA,TRBJ2-6,TRBV12-3/TRBV12-4,NA,TGTGCCAGCAGTTTAGAGGGAGCTGGGGCCAACGTCCTGACTTTC,CASSLEGAGANVLTF
NA,TRBJ1-1,TRBV5-4,NA,TGTGCCAGCAGCTTCGGGACATCGAGAGAGAACACTGAAGCTTTCTTT,CASSFGTSRENTEAFF
NA,TRBJ1-1,TRBV5-1,NA,TGCGCCAGCAGCTTGTGGGGAACCTTGAACACTGAAGCTTTCTTT,CASSLWGTLNTEAFF
once,TRBJ2-1,TRBV5-1,NA,TGCGCCAGCAGCTTGTGGGGTAGGGATGAGCAGTTCTTC,CASSLWGRDEQFF
NA,TRBJ2-7,TRBV27,TRBD2,TGTGCCAGCAGTTTTACAGCGGGAGGCCCCTCCTACGAGCAGTACTTC,CASSFTAGGPSYEQYF
NA,TRBJ1-1,TRBV20-1,NA,TGCAGTGCTATACAGGCGGGCACTGAAGCTTTCTTT,CSAIQAGTEAFF
NA,TRBJ2-1,TRBV4-1,NA,TGCGCCAGCAGCCAGGCCCTACTAGTTTCAGAGGTCAATGAGCAGTTCTTC,CASSQALLVSEVNEQFF
NA,TRBJ2-1,TRBV28,NA,TGTGCCAGCAGTTTACCACAGGTAACCATCGATGAGCAGTTCTTC,CASSLPQVTIDEQFF
NA,TRBJ2-1,TRBV27,NA,TGTGCCAGCAGTTTAATCCGGGACTCAGACAATGAGCAGTTCTTC,CASSLIRDSDNEQFF
NA,TRBJ2-1,TRBV30,TRBD2,TGTGCCTGGTACCTATCGGGGGGGCAGGTCAATGAGCAGTTCTTC,CAWYLSGGQVNEQFF
NA,TRBJ1-3,TRBV29-1,NA,TGCAGCGTACTACTCTCTGGAAACACCATATATTTT,CSVLLSGNTIYF
few,TRBJ2-7,TRBV12-3/TRBV12-4,NA,TGTGCCAGCAGTTTTCAATTCGAGCAGTACTTC,CASSFQFEQYF
NA,TRBJ2-7,TRBV30,TRBD2,TGTGCCTGGAGTGAGGCTAGCGGGAGATCCGAGCAGTACTTC,CAWSEASGRSEQYF
NA,TRBJ2-5,TRBV27,TRBD2,TGTGCCAGCAGTCCTAGCGGGGAAAGAGGGGAGACCCAGTACTTC,CASSPSGERGETQYF